The rows below give T cell receptor beta chains drawn from one sample of a study of blood T cell repertoires in COVID-19. The assay was immunoSEQ multiplex PCR, and TCRdb's table has in-frame clones only and misses some. The data show about 56,000 clones, roughly 87% seen once. Sample: peripheral blood. These receptors originate from a man aged 50 to 60 with active COVID-19. Both conserved end residues are part of each CDR3. Each record gives: V gene, J gene, D gene, CDR3 protein, CDR3 DNA. D genes are given only for firm matches.

v_call: TRBV5-5; j_call: TRBJ1-2; d_call: NA; cdr3_aa: CASSLSPKGDGYTF; cdr3_nt: TGTGCCAGCAGCTTGTCCCCAAAGGGGGATGGCTACACCTTC
v_call: TRBV15; j_call: TRBJ2-7; d_call: NA; cdr3_aa: CATSRGRMTGFSYEQYF; cdr3_nt: TGTGCCACCAGCAGGGGGAGGATGACAGGGTTCTCCTACGAGCAGTACTTC
v_call: TRBV10-1; j_call: TRBJ1-6; d_call: NA; cdr3_aa: CASTRSGSSPLHF; cdr3_nt: TGCGCCAGCACCCGTTCGGGATCTTCACCCCTCCACTTT
v_call: TRBV7-3; j_call: TRBJ1-1; d_call: NA; cdr3_aa: CASSREEGTEAFF; cdr3_nt: TGTGCCAGCAGCCGCGAGGAGGGAACTGAAGCTTTCTTT
v_call: TRBV7-8; j_call: TRBJ1-2; d_call: NA; cdr3_aa: CASSSALTSLPYGYTF; cdr3_nt: TGTGCCAGCAGCTCAGCCCTCACATCGCTCCCCTATGGCTACACCTTC
v_call: TRBV5-4; j_call: TRBJ2-3; d_call: TRBD2; cdr3_aa: CASSLASGGPTDTQYF; cdr3_nt: TGTGCCAGCAGCTTGGCTAGCGGGGGGCCCACAGATACGCAGTATTTT
v_call: TRBV12-3/TRBV12-4; j_call: TRBJ2-7; d_call: NA; cdr3_aa: CASSLTREQYF; cdr3_nt: TGTGCCAGCAGTTTGACAAGGGAGCAGTACTTC
v_call: TRBV5-6; j_call: TRBJ2-7; d_call: NA; cdr3_aa: CASSLAIGEWPYEQYF; cdr3_nt: TGTGCCAGCAGCTTGGCCATCGGGGAGTGGCCCTACGAGCAGTACTTC
v_call: TRBV7-2; j_call: TRBJ2-1; d_call: TRBD2; cdr3_aa: CASSLGPLGLASLNEQFF; cdr3_nt: TGTGCCAGCAGCTTAGGACCTTTGGGACTAGCATCCTTGAATGAGCAGTTCTTC
v_call: TRBV6-5; j_call: TRBJ2-6; d_call: NA; cdr3_aa: CASSDSQSGANVLTF; cdr3_nt: TGTGCCAGCAGTGACTCTCAATCTGGGGCCAACGTCCTGACTTTC
v_call: TRBV3-1/TRBV3-2; j_call: TRBJ1-1; d_call: TRBD1; cdr3_aa: CASSHGTGQAFF; cdr3_nt: TGTGCCAGCAGCCACGGGACAGGTCAAGCTTTCTTT
v_call: TRBV2; j_call: TRBJ1-4; d_call: TRBD1; cdr3_aa: CASSPGQGSEKLFF; cdr3_nt: TGTGCCAGCAGTCCGGGACAGGGGAGTGAAAAACTGTTTTTT
v_call: TRBV9; j_call: TRBJ2-7; d_call: TRBD2; cdr3_aa: CASSAQTSGYEQYF; cdr3_nt: TGTGCCAGCAGCGCCCAGACTAGCGGGTACGAGCAGTACTTC
v_call: TRBV27; j_call: TRBJ1-1; d_call: NA; cdr3_aa: CATKPRLGGKTEAFF; cdr3_nt: TGTGCCACAAAGCCCCGATTGGGGGGAAAGACTGAAGCTTTCTTT
v_call: TRBV18; j_call: TRBJ2-1; d_call: NA; cdr3_aa: CASSPPNRGGNEQFF; cdr3_nt: TGTGCCAGCTCACCACCAAATCGGGGTGGCAATGAGCAGTTCTTC
v_call: TRBV5-1; j_call: TRBJ2-3; d_call: NA; cdr3_aa: CASSRSLGAADTQYF; cdr3_nt: TGCGCCAGCAGCCGCTCTCTAGGGGCGGCAGATACGCAGTATTTT
v_call: TRBV7-2; j_call: TRBJ2-1; d_call: NA; cdr3_aa: CASSPGQMNEQFF; cdr3_nt: TGTGCCAGCAGCCCAGGACAGATGAATGAGCAGTTCTTC
v_call: TRBV6-5; j_call: TRBJ1-5; d_call: NA; cdr3_aa: CASSWGGPQNQPQHF; cdr3_nt: TGTGCCAGCAGTTGGGGGGGGCCGCAGAATCAGCCCCAGCATTTT
v_call: TRBV7-2; j_call: TRBJ1-2; d_call: TRBD1; cdr3_aa: CASSKRDRAYGYTF; cdr3_nt: TGTGCCAGCAGCAAAAGGGACAGGGCATATGGCTACACCTTC
v_call: TRBV4-2; j_call: TRBJ1-2; d_call: TRBD1; cdr3_aa: CASSPGGGQGALYGYTF; cdr3_nt: TGTGCCAGCAGCCCAGGGGGGGGACAGGGTGCTCTCTATGGCTACACCTTC
v_call: TRBV3-1/TRBV3-2; j_call: TRBJ2-7; d_call: NA; cdr3_aa: CASSGGGPYEQYF; cdr3_nt: TGTGCCAGCAGCGGAGGGGGCCCCTACGAGCAGTACTTC
v_call: TRBV5-4; j_call: TRBJ2-7; d_call: TRBD2; cdr3_aa: CASSLDGGGAFSVEQYF; cdr3_nt: TGTGCCAGCAGCTTGGATGGCGGGGGGGCATTTAGCGTCGAGCAGTACTTC